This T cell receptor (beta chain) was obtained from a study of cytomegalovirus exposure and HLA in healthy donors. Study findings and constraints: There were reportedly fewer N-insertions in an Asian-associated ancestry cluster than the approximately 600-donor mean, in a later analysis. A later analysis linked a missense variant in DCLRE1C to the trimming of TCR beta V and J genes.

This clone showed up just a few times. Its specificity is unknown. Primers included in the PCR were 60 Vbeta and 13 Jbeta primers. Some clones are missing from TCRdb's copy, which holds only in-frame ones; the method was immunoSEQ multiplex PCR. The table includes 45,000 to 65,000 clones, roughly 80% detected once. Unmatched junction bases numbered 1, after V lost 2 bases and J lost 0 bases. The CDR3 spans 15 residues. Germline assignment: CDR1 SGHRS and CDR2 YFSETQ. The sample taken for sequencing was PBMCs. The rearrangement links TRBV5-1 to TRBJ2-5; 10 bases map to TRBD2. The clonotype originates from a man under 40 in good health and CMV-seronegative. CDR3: CASSLLAGYQETQYF. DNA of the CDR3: TGCGCCAGCAGCTTACTAGCGGGGTACCAAGAGACCCAGTACTTC.